Sequencing of this T cell receptor beta chain was carried out in a study of T cell changes during pregnancy in multiple sclerosis. Method: immunoSEQ multiplex PCR; TCRdb's copy keeps in-frame clones and lacks some. The sample lists about 53,000 clones; around 87% were seen once. This CDR3 contains 14 residues. V gave up 5 bases and J gave up 2 bases; unmatched junction bases: 4. From germline, CDR1 is SGHTA and CDR2 FQGTGA. This TCR was sampled from a female donor in good health, enrolled as a control in a pregnancy study. The chain links TRBV7-3 to TRBJ2-5; 8 bases align to TRBD1. Sequencing was performed on peripheral blood, taken after pregnancy. The DNA of the CDR3 is TGTGCCAGCAGCCCGAGGGACAGGCAAGAGACCCAGTACTTC. Its protein product is CASSPRDRQETQYF.